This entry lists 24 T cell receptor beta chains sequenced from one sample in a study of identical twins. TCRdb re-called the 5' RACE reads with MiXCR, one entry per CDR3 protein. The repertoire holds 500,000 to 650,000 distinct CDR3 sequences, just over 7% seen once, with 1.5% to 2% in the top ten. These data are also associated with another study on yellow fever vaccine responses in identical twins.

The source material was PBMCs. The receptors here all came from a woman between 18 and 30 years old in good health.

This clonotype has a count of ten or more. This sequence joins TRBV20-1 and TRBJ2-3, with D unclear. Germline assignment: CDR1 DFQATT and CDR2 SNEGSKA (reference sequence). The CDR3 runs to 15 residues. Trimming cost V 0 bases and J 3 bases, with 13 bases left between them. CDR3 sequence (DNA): TGCAGTGCTAGAGATGTGGAGTTTTCAACAGATACGCAGTATTTT. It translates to CSARDVEFSTDTQYF.

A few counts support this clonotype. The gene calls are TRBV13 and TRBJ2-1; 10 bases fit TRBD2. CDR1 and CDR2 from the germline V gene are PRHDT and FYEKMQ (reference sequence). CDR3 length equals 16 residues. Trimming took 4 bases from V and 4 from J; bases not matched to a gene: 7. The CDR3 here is CASSSRTSGEYNEQFF. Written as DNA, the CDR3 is TGTGCCAGCAGCTCCCGGACTAGCGGAGAATACAATGAGCAGTTCTTC.

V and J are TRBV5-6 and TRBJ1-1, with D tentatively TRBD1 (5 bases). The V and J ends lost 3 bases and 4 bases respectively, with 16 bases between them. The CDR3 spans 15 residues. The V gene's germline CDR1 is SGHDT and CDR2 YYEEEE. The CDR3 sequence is CASSSTDRTGTEAFF. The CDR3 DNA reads TGTGCCAGCAGCTCGACCGACAGAACGGGCACTGAAGCTTTCTTT.

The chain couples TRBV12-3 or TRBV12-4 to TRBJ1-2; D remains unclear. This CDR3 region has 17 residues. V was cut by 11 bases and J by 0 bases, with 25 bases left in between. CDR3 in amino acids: CACCPPVRGKANYGYTF. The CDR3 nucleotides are TGTGCCTGCTGCCCCCCGGTCCGTGGCAAGGCTAACTATGGCTACACCTTC.

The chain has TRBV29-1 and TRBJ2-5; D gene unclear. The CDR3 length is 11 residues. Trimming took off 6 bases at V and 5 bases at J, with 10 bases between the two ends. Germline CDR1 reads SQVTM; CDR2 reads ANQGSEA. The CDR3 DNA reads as TGCAGCGTGGGGTTGGGGGAGACCCAGTACTTC. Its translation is CSVGLGETQYF. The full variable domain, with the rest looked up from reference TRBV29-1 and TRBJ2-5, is SAVISQKPSRDICQRGTSLTIQCQVDSQVTMMFWYRQQPGQSLTLIATANQGSEATYESGFVIDKFPISRPNLTFSTLTVSNMSPEDSSIYLCSVGLGETQYFGPGTRLLVL.

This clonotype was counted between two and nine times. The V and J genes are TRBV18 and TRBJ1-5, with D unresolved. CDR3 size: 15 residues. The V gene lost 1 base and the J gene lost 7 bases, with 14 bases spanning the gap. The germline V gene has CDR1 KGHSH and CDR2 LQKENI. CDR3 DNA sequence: TGTGCCAGCTCACCACGACCTTTACACGACCAGCCCCAGCATTTT. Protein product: CASSPRPLHDQPQHF.

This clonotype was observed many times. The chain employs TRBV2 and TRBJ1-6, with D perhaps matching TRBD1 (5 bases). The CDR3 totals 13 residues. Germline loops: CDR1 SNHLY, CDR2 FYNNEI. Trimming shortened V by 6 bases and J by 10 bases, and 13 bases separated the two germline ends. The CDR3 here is CASRPEGISPLHF. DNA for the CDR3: TGTGCCAGCAGGCCCGAGGGGATCTCACCCCTCCACTTT. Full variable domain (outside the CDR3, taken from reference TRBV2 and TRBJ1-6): EPEVTQTPSHQVTQMGQEVILRCVPISNHLYFYWYRQILGQKVEFLVSFYNNEISEKSEIFDDQFSVERPDGSNFTLKIRSTKLEDSAMYFCASRPEGISPLHFGNGTRLTVT.

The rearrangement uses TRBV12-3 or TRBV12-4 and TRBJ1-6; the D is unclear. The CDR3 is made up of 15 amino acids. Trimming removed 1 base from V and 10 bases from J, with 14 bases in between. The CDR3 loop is CASSLGAAIGSPLHF. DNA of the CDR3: TGTGCCAGCAGTTTAGGCGCGGCCATCGGATCACCCCTCCACTTT.

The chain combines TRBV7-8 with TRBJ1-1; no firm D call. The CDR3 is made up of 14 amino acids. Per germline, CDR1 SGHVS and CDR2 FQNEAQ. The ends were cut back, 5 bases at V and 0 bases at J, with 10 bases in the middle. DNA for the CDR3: TGTGCCAGCAGCCGTCGACCGATGAACACTGAAGCTTTCTTT. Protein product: CASSRRPMNTEAFF. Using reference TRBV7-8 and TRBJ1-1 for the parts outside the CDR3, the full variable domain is GAGVSQSPRYKVAKRGQDVALRCDPISGHVSLFWYQQALGQGPEFLTYFQNEAQLDKSGLPSDRFFAERPEGSVSTLKIQRTQQEDSAVYLCASSRRPMNTEAFFGQGTRLTVV.

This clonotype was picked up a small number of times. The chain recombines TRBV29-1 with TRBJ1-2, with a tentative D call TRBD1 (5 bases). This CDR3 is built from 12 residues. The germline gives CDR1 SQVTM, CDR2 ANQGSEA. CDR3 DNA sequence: TGCACCGTCCGGGGGTCTAACTATGGCTACACCTTC. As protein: CTVRGSNYGYTF.

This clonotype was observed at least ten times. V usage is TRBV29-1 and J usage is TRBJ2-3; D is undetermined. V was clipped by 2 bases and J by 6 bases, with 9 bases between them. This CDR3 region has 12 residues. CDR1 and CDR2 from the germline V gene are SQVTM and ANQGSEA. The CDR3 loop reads CSVERLADTQYF. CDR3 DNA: TGCAGCGTTGAAAGACTTGCCGATACGCAGTATTTT.

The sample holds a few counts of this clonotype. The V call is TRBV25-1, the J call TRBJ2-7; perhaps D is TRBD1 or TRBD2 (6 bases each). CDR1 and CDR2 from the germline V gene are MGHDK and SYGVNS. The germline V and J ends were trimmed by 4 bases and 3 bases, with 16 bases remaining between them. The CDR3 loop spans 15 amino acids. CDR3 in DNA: TGTGCCAGCAGTGGCACTGGAGGGACATTCTACGAGCAGTACTTC. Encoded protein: CASSGTGGTFYEQYF.

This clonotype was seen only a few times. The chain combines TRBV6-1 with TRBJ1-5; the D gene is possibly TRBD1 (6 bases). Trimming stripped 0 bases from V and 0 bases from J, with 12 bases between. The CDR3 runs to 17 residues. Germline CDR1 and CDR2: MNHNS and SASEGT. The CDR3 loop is CASSEAQGGISNQPQHF. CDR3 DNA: TGTGCCAGCAGTGAAGCGCAAGGGGGGATTAGCAATCAGCCCCAGCATTTT.

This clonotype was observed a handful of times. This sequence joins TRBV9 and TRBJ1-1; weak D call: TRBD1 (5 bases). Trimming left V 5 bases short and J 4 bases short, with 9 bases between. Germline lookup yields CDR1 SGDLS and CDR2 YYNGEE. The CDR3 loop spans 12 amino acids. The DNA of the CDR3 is TGTGCCAGCAGAGGGGCGGGCACTGAAGCTTTCTTT. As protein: CASRGAGTEAFF.

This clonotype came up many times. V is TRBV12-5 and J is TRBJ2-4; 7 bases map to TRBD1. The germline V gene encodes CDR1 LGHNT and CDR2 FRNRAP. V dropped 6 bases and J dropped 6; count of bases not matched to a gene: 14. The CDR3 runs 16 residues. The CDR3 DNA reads TGTGCTAGTGGGCAAAATCAGGGACAGATCGGAAACATTCAGTACTTC. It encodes CASGQNQGQIGNIQYF. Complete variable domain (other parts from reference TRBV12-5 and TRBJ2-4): DARVTQTPRHKVTEMGQEVTMRCQPILGHNTVFWYRQTMMQGLELLAYFRNRAPLDDSGMPKDRFSAEMPDATLATLKIQPSEPRDSAVYFCASGQNQGQIGNIQYFGAGTRLSVL.

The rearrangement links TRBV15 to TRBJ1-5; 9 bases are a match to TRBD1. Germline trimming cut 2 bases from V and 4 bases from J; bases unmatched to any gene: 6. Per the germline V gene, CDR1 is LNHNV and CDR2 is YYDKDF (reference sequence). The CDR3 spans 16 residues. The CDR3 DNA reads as TGTGCCACCAGCAGAACGGGGACAGGGTTTAATCAGCCCCAGCATTTT. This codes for CATSRTGTGFNQPQHF.

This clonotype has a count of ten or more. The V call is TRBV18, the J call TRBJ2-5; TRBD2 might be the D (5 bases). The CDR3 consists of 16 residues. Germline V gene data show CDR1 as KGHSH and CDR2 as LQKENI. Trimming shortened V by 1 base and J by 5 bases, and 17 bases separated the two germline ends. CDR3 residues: CASSPRAGHQGETQYF. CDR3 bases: TGTGCCAGCTCACCACGGGCGGGCCATCAAGGGGAGACCCAGTACTTC.

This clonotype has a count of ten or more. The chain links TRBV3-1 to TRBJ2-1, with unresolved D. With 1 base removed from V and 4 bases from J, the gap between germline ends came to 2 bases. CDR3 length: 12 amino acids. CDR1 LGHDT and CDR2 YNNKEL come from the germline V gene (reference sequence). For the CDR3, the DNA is TGTGCCAGCAGCCAAGTATACAATGAGCAGTTCTTC. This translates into CASSQVYNEQFF.

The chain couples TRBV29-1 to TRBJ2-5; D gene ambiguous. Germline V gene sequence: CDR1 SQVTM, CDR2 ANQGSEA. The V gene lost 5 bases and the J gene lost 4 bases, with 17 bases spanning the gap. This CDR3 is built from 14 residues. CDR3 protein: CSVPLGSYGETQYF. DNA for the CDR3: TGCAGCGTTCCCTTGGGCAGTTATGGAGAGACCCAGTACTTC.

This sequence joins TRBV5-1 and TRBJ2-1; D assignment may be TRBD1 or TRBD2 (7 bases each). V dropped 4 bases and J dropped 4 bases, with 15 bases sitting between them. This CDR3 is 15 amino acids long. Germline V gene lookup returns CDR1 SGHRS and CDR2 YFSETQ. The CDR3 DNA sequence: TGCGCCAGCAGCGGACCAGGGGGGGGTTACAATGAGCAGTTCTTC. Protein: CASSGPGGGYNEQFF.

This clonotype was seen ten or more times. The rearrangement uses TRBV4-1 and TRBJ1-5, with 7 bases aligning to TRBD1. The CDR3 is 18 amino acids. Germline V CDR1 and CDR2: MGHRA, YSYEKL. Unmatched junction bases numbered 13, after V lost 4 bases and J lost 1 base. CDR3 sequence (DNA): TGCGCCAGCAGCCCGACGGGAGGGGGCGAGGGAAGCAATCAGCCCCAGCATTTT. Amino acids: CASSPTGGGEGSNQPQHF.

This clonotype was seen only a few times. For the CDR3, the DNA is TGCAGTGCTAGCTCCGGGGGGGACATCTACAATGAGCAGTTCTTC. This translates into CSASSGGDIYNEQFF. The chain combines TRBV20-1 with TRBJ2-1; 8 nucleotides line up with TRBD2. Germline-derived CDR1 and CDR2 are DFQATT and SNEGSKA (reference sequence). Trimming cost V 3 bases and J 3 bases; bases outside gene matches: 7. The CDR3 is 15 residues long.

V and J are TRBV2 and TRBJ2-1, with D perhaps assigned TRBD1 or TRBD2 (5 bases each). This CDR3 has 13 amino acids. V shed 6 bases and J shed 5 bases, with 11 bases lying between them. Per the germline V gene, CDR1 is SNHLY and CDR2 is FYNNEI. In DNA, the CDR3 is TGTGCCAGCAGGGGGACGGCCGACAATGAGCAGTTCTTC. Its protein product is CASRGTADNEQFF.

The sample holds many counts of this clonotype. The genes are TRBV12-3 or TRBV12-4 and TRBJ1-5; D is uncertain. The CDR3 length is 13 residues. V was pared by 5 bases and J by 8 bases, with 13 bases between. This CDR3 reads CASSNGPSEPQHF. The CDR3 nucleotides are TGTGCCAGCAGTAACGGGCCGTCAGAGCCCCAGCATTTT.